The 13 T cell receptor beta chains given below trace back to one sample, sequenced in a study of blood T cell repertoires in COVID-19. Profiled with immunoSEQ multiplex PCR; TCRdb holds only in-frame clones, not every one. The sample has about 30,000 clones, roughly three quarters seen once. The sequencing input was peripheral blood. Receptors originate from a man aged 80 or over with acute or convalescent COVID-19.

The J gene is TRBJ1-5, the V gene TRBV6-1; tentatively, D is TRBD1 (6 bases). The V and J ends lost 1 base and 7 bases respectively, with 14 bases between them. The CDR3 runs to 15 residues. Germline V gene sequence: CDR1 MNHNS, CDR2 SASEGT. DNA of the CDR3: TGTGCCAGCAGTGAAGTTGTGGGGGCAAGCCAGCCCCAGCATTTT. Its protein product is CASSEVVGASQPQHF.

This chain connects TRBV30 to TRBJ2-7; a weak D match, TRBD2 (5 bases). Germline V lookup: CDR1 GTSNPN, CDR2 SVGIG (reference sequence). Trimming pared 2 bases from V and 0 bases from J, leaving 11 bases between. This CDR3 is 14 amino acids long. This CDR3 reads CAWSSGSSSYEQYF. In nucleotides, the CDR3 is TGTGCCTGGAGTAGCGGTTCAAGCTCCTACGAGCAGTACTTC. Supplemented by reference TRBV30 and TRBJ2-7, the full variable domain reads SQTIHQWPATLVQPVGSPLSLECTVEGTSNPNLYWYRQAAGRGLQLLFYSVGIGQISSEVPQNLSASRPQDRQFILSSKKLLLSDSGFYLCAWSSGSSSYEQYFGPGTRLTVT.

The chain links TRBV6-6 to TRBJ1-5, with a tentative D call TRBD1 (5 bases). The CDR3 has 13 amino acids. In germline, CDR1 is MNHNY, CDR2 SVGAGI (reference sequence). Trimming cost V 6 bases and J 3 bases, with 9 bases left between them. The CDR3 loop reads CASSSRVNQPQHF. CDR3 coding DNA: TGTGCCAGCAGCAGCAGGGTCAATCAGCCCCAGCATTTT.

This clone appeared once. The chain recombines TRBV15 with TRBJ1-6, with 7 bases fitting TRBD1. The germline CDR1 and CDR2 sequences are LNHNV and YYDKDF (reference sequence). The CDR3 spans 15 residues. V trimming: 1 base; J trimming: 4 bases; junction bases outside the gene matches: 1. The CDR3 DNA is TGTGCCACCAGCAGAGGACAGGGTTATAATTCACCCCTCCACTTT. It specifies CATSRGQGYNSPLHF.

The V gene is TRBV28, the J gene TRBJ1-2, with D hard to call. The V end lost 6 bases, the J end lost 7 bases, and 15 bases lay between the germline ends. The germline V gene encodes CDR1 MDHEN and CDR2 SYDVKM. There are 13 residues in the CDR3. CDR3 sequence reads: CASRVTSTSGYTF. The CDR3 DNA sequence: TGTGCCAGCAGGGTGACATCTACCTCTGGCTACACCTTC.

The chain employs TRBV19 and TRBJ2-5; TRBD1 matches at 10 bases. Germline V CDR1 and CDR2: LNHDA, SQIVND (reference sequence). This CDR3 has 14 amino acids. V lost 6 bases, J lost 1 base, and 2 bases stayed unmatched. The DNA of the CDR3 is TGTGCCAGTAGGGGACAGGGGTCCCAAGAGACCCAGTACTTC. It codes for CASRGQGSQETQYF.

The chain couples TRBV4-3 to TRBJ2-3; D perhaps matches TRBD2 (5 bases). Trimming took off 5 bases at V and 6 bases at J, with 15 bases between the two ends. This CDR3 is 14 amino acids long. Looked up from germline, CDR1 is LGHNA and CDR2 is YSLEER. CDR3 protein: CASSSTGVRDTQYF. The CDR3 DNA is TGCGCCAGCAGCTCAACCGGGGTCCGGGATACGCAGTATTTT.

The sample holds a few counts of this clone. The chain carries TRBV19 and TRBJ2-7; D perhaps matches TRBD1 (6 bases). Trimming took 3 bases from V and 1 from J, leaving 10 bases between them. Germline CDR1 and CDR2: LNHDA and SQIVND (reference sequence). The CDR3 length is 14 residues. CDR3 coding DNA: TGTGCCAGTAGTATCATACAGGGATCCTACGAGCAGTACTTC. Translation gives CASSIIQGSYEQYF.

This chain uses TRBV18 with TRBJ1-1, with 12 bases that match TRBD1. V dropped 2 bases and J dropped 6; count of bases not matched to a gene: 4. This CDR3 is built from 15 residues. CDR1 and CDR2 (germline): KGHSH, LQKENI. CDR3 bases: TGTGCCAGCTCACCAATGGGACAGGGGGCGTCTGAAGCTTTCTTT. This gives the protein CASSPMGQGASEAFF.

The chain employs TRBV5-1 and TRBJ2-1; D may be TRBD2 (6 bases). This CDR3 is built from 16 residues. Germline V gene sequence: CDR1 SGHRS, CDR2 YFSETQ. Trimming cost V 4 bases and J 5 bases, with 19 bases left between them. The CDR3 is CASSPIGGDTNNEQFF. The CDR3 bases are TGCGCCAGCAGCCCTATCGGGGGAGATACAAACAATGAGCAGTTCTTC.

The rearrangement uses TRBV6-2 or TRBV6-3 and TRBJ1-2, with 7 bases matching TRBD1. J was trimmed by 4 bases and V by 2 bases; bases with no gene match: 10. Germline values: CDR1 MNHEY, CDR2 SVGEGT. The CDR3 is 16 amino acids. CDR3 in amino acids: CASSYHTNRGSYGYTF. CDR3 nucleotide sequence: TGTGCCAGCAGTTACCATACAAACAGGGGATCCTATGGCTACACCTTC.

This clone was recorded once. This chain links TRBV7-2 with TRBJ1-6, with 8 bases fitting TRBD1. Germline CDR1 is SGHTA and CDR2 is FQGNSA. This CDR3 region has 16 residues. After removal of 1 base from V and 9 bases from J, the junction contained 8 bases not matched to a gene. CDR3 protein: CASSLGAQGAGSPLHF. The CDR3 DNA reads TGTGCCAGCAGCTTAGGAGCCCAGGGGGCGGGTTCACCCCTCCACTTT.

The chain carries TRBV19 and TRBJ1-4; D not resolved. Trimming left V 8 bases short and J 6 bases short, with 7 bases between. The CDR3 is 11 residues long. CDR1 is LNHDA and CDR2 is SQIVND in the germline V gene (reference sequence). CDR3 sequence (DNA): TGTGCCAGTTATTTCGATGAAAAACTGTTTTTT. This codes for CASYFDEKLFF.